What follows describes a single TCR beta chain. This record comes from a study of blood T cell repertoires in COVID-19. Study overall: The origin of the acute and convalescent COVID-19 samples was the United States, Italy and Spain. The cDNA or gDNA used as material had been derived from T cells, B-cell-depleted T cells, or PBMCs.

Sequencing was performed with immunoSEQ multiplex PCR; in TCRdb, only in-frame clones are kept and a portion is missing. This table has approximately 65,000 clones, about 81% appearing once. CDR3 length: 14 residues. V gave up 5 bases and J gave up 2 bases, with 13 bases separating them. The V gene's germline CDR1 is SGHNT and CDR2 YENEEA. This rearrangement joins TRBV11-3 to TRBJ2-7, with D maybe TRBD1 (6 bases). The receptor comes from an elderly man with acute or convalescent COVID-19. The specimen sequenced was peripheral blood. CDR3 residues: CASSHRDKPYEQYF. Here the CDR3 DNA reads TGTGCCAGCAGCCACCGGGACAAGCCCTACGAGCAGTACTTC.